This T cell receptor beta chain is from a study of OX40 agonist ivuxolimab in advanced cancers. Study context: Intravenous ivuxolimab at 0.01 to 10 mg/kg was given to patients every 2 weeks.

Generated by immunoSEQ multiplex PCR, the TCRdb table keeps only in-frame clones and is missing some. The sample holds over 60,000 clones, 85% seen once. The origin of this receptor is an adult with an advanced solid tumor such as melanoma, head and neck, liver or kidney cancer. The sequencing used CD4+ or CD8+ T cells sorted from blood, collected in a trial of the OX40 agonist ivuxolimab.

Written as DNA, the CDR3 is TGTGCCACCACCGATCGACAGCTTATAGATGAGCAGTTCTTC. Translation: CATTDRQLIDEQFF. The chain recombines TRBV15 with TRBJ2-1, with D possibly TRBD1 on 5 matching bases. The germline CDR1 and CDR2 sequences are LNHNV and YYDKDF (reference sequence). This CDR3 comprises 14 residues. V lost 7 bases to trimming and J lost 8 bases, with 18 bases between them.